This TCR beta chain derives from a study of cytomegalovirus exposure and HLA in healthy donors. Remarks on this clone: Its antigen is currently unknown.

The CDR3 contains 13 residues. V was trimmed by 6 bases and J by 3 bases, leaving 9 bases between them. Germline assignment: CDR1 LGHNA and CDR2 YNFKEQ. Profiled with immunoSEQ multiplex PCR; TCRdb holds only in-frame clones, not every one. The sample lists fewer than 120,000 clones, roughly nine tenths occurring once. Study results and caveats: There were about 160 TCR beta chains listed as cytomegalovirus-associated. Despite most TCR sequences being rare, some public TCRs occurred in many donors.

The chain joins TRBV4-2 to TRBJ1-5; D unresolved. The sequence was obtained from a woman under 30 in good health and CMV-seronegative. The sample consisted of PBMCs. The CDR3 coding sequence is TGTGCCAGCAGTCAGTCGTTCAATCAGCCCCAGCATTTT. It translates to CASSQSFNQPQHF.